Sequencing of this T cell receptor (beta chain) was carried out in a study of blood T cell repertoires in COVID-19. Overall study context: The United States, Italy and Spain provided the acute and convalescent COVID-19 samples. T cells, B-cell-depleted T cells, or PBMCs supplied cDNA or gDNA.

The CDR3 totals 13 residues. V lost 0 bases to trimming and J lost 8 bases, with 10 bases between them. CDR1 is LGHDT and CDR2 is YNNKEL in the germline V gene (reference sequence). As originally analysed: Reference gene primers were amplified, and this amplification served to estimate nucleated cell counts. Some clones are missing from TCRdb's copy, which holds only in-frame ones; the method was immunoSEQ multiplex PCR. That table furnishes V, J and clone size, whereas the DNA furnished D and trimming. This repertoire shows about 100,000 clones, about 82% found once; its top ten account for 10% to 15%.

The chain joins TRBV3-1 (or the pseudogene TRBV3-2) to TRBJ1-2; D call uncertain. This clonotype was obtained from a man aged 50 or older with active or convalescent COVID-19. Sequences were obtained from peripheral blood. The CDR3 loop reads CASSQEAGDGYTF. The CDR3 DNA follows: TGTGCCAGCAGCCAAGAGGCGGGAGACGGCTACACCTTC.